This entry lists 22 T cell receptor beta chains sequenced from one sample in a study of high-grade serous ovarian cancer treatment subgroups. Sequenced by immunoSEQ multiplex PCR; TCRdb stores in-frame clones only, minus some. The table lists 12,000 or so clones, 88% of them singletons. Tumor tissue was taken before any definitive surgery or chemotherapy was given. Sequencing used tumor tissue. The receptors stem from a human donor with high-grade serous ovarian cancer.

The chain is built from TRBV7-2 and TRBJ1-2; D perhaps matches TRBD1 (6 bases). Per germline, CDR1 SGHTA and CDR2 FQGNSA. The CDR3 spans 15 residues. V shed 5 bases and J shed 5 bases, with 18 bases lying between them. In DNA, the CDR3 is TGTGCCAGCAGCCCGCCGGGGGCCCTCGGTTATGGCTACACCTTC. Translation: CASSPPGALGYGYTF.

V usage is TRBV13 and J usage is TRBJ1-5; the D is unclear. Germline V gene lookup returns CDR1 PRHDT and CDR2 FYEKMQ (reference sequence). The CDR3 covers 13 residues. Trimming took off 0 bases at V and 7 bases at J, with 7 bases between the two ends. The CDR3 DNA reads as TGTGCCAGCAGCTTAGGCCGGTCCCAGCCCCAGCATTTT. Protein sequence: CASSLGRSQPQHF.

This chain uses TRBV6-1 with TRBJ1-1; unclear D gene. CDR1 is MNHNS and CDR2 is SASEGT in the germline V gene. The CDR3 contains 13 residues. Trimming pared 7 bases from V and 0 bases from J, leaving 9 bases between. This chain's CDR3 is CASILSMNTEAFF. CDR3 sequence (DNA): TGTGCCAGCATCTTGTCTATGAACACTGAAGCTTTCTTT.

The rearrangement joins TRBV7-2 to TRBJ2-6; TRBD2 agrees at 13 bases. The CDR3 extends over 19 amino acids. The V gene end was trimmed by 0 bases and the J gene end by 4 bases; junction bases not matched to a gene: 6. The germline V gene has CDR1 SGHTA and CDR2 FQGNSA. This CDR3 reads CASSLAGGLAGLGANVLTF. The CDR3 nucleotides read TGTGCCAGCAGCTTAGCGGGGGGACTAGCGGGGTTGGGGGCCAACGTCCTGACTTTC.

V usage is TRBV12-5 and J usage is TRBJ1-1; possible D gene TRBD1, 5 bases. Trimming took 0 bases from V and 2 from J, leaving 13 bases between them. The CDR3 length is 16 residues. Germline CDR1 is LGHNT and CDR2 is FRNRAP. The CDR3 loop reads CASGLVLQGVNTEAFF. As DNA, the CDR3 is TGTGCTAGTGGTTTGGTACTCCAAGGGGTCAACACTGAAGCTTTCTTT. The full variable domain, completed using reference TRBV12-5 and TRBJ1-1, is DARVTQTPRHKVTEMGQEVTMRCQPILGHNTVFWYRQTMMQGLELLAYFRNRAPLDDSGMPKDRFSAEMPDATLATLKIQPSEPRDSAVYFCASGLVLQGVNTEAFFGQGTRLTVV.

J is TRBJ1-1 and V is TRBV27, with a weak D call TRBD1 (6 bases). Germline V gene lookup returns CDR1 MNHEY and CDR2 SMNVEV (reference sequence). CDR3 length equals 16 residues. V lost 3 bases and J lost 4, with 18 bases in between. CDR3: CASSFRLAGGRTEAFF. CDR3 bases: TGTGCCAGCAGTTTCAGACTAGCGGGGGGCCGCACTGAAGCTTTCTTT.

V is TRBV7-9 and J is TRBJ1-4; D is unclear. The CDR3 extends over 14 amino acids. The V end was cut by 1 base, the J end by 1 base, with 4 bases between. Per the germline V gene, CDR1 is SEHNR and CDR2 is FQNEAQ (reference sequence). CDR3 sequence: CASSLGQTNEKLFF. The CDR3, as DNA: TGTGCCAGCAGCTTAGGTCAAACTAATGAAAAACTGTTTTTT. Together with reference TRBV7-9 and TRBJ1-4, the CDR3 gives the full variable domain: DTGVSQNPRHKITKRGQNVTFRCDPISEHNRLYWYRQTLGQGPEFLTYFQNEAQLEKSRLLSDRFSAERPKGSFSTLEIQRTEQGDSAMYLCASSLGQTNEKLFFGSGTQLSVL.

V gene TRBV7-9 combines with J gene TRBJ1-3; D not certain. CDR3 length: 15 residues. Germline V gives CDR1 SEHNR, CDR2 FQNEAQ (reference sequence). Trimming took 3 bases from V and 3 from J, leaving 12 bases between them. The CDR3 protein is CASSFEGSGGNTIYF. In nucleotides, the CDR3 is TGTGCCAGCAGCTTCGAAGGGTCTGGTGGAAACACCATATATTTT. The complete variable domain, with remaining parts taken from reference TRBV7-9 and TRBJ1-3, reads DTGVSQNPRHKITKRGQNVTFRCDPISEHNRLYWYRQTLGQGPEFLTYFQNEAQLEKSRLLSDRFSAERPKGSFSTLEIQRTEQGDSAMYLCASSFEGSGGNTIYFGEGSWLTVV.

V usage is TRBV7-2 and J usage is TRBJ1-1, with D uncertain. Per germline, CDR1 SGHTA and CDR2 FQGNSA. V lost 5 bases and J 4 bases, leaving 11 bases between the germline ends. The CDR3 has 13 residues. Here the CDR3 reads CASSLLVSTEAFF. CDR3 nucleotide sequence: TGTGCCAGCAGCCTCTTAGTGAGCACTGAAGCTTTCTTT.

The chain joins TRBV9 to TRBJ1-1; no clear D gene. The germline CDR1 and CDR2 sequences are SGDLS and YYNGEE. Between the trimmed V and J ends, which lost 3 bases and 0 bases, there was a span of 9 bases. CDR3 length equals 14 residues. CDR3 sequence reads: CASSERGVNTEAFF. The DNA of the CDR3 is TGTGCCAGCAGCGAACGGGGTGTGAACACTGAAGCTTTCTTT.

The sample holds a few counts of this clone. The CDR3 sequence: CASSPRGGAQQPQHF. CDR3 bases: TGTGCCAGCTCACCACGAGGGGGCGCACAGCAGCCCCAGCATTTT. V and J are TRBV18 and TRBJ1-5, with TRBD1 matching 7 bases. V lost 1 base, J lost 7 bases, and 7 bases stayed unmatched. The CDR3 is 15 amino acids. Germline V CDR1 and CDR2: KGHSH, LQKENI. The variable domain in full, completed from reference TRBV18 and TRBJ1-5, reads NAGVMQNPRHLVRRRGQEARLRCSPMKGHSHVYWYRQLPEEGLKFMVYLQKENIIDESGMPKERFSAEFPKEGPSILRIQQVVRGDSAAYFCASSPRGGAQQPQHFGDGTRLSIL.

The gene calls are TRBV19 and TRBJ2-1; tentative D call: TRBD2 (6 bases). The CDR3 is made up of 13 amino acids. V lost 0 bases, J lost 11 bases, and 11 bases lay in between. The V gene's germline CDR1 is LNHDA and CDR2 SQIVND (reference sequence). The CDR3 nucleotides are TGTGCCAGTAGTATAGAAACTAGCCTTAAGCAGTTCTTC. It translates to CASSIETSLKQFF.

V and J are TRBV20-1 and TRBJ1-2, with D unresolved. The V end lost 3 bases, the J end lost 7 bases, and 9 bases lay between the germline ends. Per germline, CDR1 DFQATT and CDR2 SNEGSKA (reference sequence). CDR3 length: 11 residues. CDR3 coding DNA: TGCAGTGCTAGCGGCAGTGGTGGCTACACCTTC. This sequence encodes CSASGSGGYTF.

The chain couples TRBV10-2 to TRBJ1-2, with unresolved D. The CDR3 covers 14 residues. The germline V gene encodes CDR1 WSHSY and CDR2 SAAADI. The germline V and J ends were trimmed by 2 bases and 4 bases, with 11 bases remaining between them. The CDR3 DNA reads TGCGCCAGCAGTGAGAATGGAAGGCTCTATGGCTACACCTTC. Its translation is CASSENGRLYGYTF.

CDR3 nucleotide sequence: TGTGCCAGCAGTGAAGCAAGGGACAGGCCGTATAATTCCAATGAAAAACTGTTTTTT. It translates to CASSEARDRPYNSNEKLFF. This rearrangement joins TRBV2 to TRBJ1-4, with 8 bases identical to TRBD1. The germline CDR1 and CDR2 sequences are SNHLY and FYNNEI. The CDR3 runs to 19 residues. The V gene end was trimmed by 0 bases and the J gene end by 5 bases; junction bases not matched to a gene: 14.

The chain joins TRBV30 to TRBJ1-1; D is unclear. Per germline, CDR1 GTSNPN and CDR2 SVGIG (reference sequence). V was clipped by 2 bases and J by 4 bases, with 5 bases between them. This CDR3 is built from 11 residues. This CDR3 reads CAWSSGTEAFF. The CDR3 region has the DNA TGTGCCTGGAGTTCCGGCACTGAAGCTTTCTTT.

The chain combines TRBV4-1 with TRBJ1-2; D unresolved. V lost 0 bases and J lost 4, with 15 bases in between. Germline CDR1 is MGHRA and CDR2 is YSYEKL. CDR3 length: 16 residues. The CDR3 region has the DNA TGCGCCAGCAGCCAAGATCACGGGATGCGGGTCTATGGCTACACCTTC. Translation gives CASSQDHGMRVYGYTF.

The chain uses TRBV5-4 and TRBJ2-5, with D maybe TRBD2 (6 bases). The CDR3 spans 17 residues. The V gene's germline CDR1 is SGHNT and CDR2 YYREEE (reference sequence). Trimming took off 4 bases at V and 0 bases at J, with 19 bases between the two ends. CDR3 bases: TGTGCCAGCAGCGCCGGAGGGAGTCAGCGCCACCAAGAGACCCAGTACTTC. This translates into CASSAGGSQRHQETQYF.

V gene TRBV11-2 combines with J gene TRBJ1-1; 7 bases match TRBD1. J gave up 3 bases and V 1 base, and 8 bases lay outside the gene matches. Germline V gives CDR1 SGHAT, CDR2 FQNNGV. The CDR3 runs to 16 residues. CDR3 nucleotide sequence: TGTGCCAGCAGCTTAGTTCCCCGACAGGGTGACACTGAAGCTTTCTTT. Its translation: CASSLVPRQGDTEAFF.

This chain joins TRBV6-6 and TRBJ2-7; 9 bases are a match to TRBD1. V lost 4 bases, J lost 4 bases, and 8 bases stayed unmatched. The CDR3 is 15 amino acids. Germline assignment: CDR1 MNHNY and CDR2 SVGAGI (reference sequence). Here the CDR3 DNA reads TGTGCCAGCAGTTTTACAGGGGGCGTGGGATACGAGCAGTACTTC. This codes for CASSFTGGVGYEQYF.

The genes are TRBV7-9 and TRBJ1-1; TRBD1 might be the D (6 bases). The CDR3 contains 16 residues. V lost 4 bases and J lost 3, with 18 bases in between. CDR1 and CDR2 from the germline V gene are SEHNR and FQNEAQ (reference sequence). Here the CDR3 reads CASSSADRNVDTEAFF. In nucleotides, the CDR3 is TGTGCCAGCAGCTCTGCAGACAGGAATGTTGACACTGAAGCTTTCTTT.

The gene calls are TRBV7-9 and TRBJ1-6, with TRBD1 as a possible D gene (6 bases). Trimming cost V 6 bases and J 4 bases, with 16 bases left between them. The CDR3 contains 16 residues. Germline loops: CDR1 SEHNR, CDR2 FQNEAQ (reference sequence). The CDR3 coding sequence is TGTGCCAGCAGTAAGACAGGTGCTATTTATAATTCACCCCTCCACTTT. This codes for CASSKTGAIYNSPLHF. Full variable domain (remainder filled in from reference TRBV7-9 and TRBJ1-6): DTGVSQNPRHKITKRGQNVTFRCDPISEHNRLYWYRQTLGQGPEFLTYFQNEAQLEKSRLLSDRFSAERPKGSFSTLEIQRTEQGDSAMYLCASSKTGAIYNSPLHFGNGTRLTVT.